This TCR beta chain was captured by sequencing in a study of T cell responses to AZD1222 COVID-19 vaccine. Study results and caveats: After the peak T cell response, and only then, were repertoires sampled. Recipients of AZD1222 seropositive at baseline numbered only 6 or 7.

Remarks on this clone: Antigen unknown. At the DNA level, this CDR3 is encoded by other sequences in the same sample as well.

Some clones are missing from TCRdb's copy, which holds only in-frame ones; the method was immunoSEQ multiplex PCR. The sample carries about 260,000 clones, more than 80% recorded once. This CDR3 spans 12 amino acids. Germline V CDR1 and CDR2: SGHAT, FQNNGV. Trimming pared 4 bases from V and 4 bases from J, leaving 8 bases between. V gene TRBV11-2 combines with J gene TRBJ2-7; D might be TRBD1 (6 bases). The source material was peripheral blood, sampled on day 0 of AZD1222 vaccination. This clonotype was sampled from an adult in good health. The CDR3, as DNA: TGTGCCAGCAGCTCGCAGGGGTACGAGCAGTACTTC. It yields the protein CASSSQGYEQYF.